Listed below are T cell receptor beta chains from one sample, sequenced in a study of tumor and adjacent non-tumor tissue in lung cancer. TCRdb redid the calling of the multiplex PCR reads with MiXCR, one entry per CDR3 protein. This table holds over 85,000 distinct CDR3 sequences, approximately 80% found once. The specimen sequenced was lung tumor tissue. These receptors were collected from a man aged 65 to 85 with non-small cell lung cancer. Both conserved end residues are part of each CDR3. Each record gives: J gene, D gene, clone size, V gene, CDR3 DNA, CDR3 protein. A D gene is named only where the DNA matches it firmly. Not all rows give a size; the values are once, few, many and, for expanded clones, a class.

TRBJ1-2 | . | . | TRBV29-1 | TGCAACGTTCTCGAGACGGGAGCCTATGGCTATACCTTC | CNVLETGAYGYTF
TRBJ1-2 | . | . | TRBV4-3 | TGCACCAACAGCCAAGATTCCGTGTGGCATCCGGGTGACTACACCTTC | CTNSQDSVWHPGDYTF
TRBJ1-2 | . | few | TRBV20-1 | TGCAGTACTAGTAGGGGTCCCAACTATGGCTACACCTTC | CSTSRGPNYGYTF
TRBJ2-3 | . | many | TRBV5-4 | TGTGCCAGCAGCTTTGGGCAGGGGACAGATACGCAGTATTTT | CASSFGQGTDTQYF
TRBJ2-7 | TRBD2 | . | TRBV30 | TGTGTCTGGAGGTCTAATTTTTTCCTACTAGCGGGGATCTACGAACAGTACTTC | CVWRSNFFLLAGIYEQYF
TRBJ1-5 | . | . | TRBV4-1 | TGCGCCAGCGGCCAAGAGCCGACTTATAGCAATCAGCCCCAGCATTTT | CASGQEPTYSNQPQHF
TRBJ2-1 | . | . | TRBV12-3/TRBV12-4 | TGTGTCAGCAGTTTAGTTTCTGGGACCCAGCAATTCTTC | CVSSLVSGTQQFF
TRBJ2-7 | TRBD2 | . | TRBV4-2 | TGTGCCAGTAGCCAAGTTATCCTAGCGGGGGACGAGCAGTACTTC | CASSQVILAGDEQYF
TRBJ1-2 | . | many | TRBV30 | TGTGCCTGGACCCCCGTAGCGGGGGCGGGTGGCTACACCTTC | CAWTPVAGAGGYTF
TRBJ2-2 | . | . | TRBV28 | TGTGCCAGCAGGGAAGAGTGGGGGGCGAACACCGGGGAGCTGTTTTTT | CASREEWGANTGELFF
TRBJ1-5 | TRBD1 | . | TRBV12-3/TRBV12-4 | TGTGCCAGCGGCGACAGGGTTCAGTCCCAGCATTTT | CASGDRVQSQHF
TRBJ2-7 | . | . | TRBV10-1 | TGCACCAGCAGTCCCGGGACGGCACTCTACGAACATTACTTC | CTSSPGTALYEHYF
TRBJ1-1 | . | once | TRBV5-1 | TGCGCCAACGGTTGCAGGGAGGCCAGTGAAGCTTTCTTT | CANGCREASEAFF
TRBJ2-7 | TRBD2 | . | TRBV13 | TGTGCCAGTAACTTAGGGCCAGCGGGAGTATACGAGCAGTACTTC | CASNLGPAGVYEQYF
TRBJ1-1 | . | . | TRBV29-1 | TGCAGCCACTCGGAGAGGGGTTTGTTTGAAGCTTTCTTT | CSHSERGLFEAFF
TRBJ2-3 | . | . | TRBV4-3 | TGCGCCAGTAGCCAAGAAAATAGAGCAGATACGCAGTATTTT | CASSQENRADTQYF
TRBJ1-5 | . | . | TRBV6-5 | TGTGCCAGCAGTTATAGGGGTGAGGGGCCCCAGGAGTTT | CASSYRGEGPQEF
TRBJ2-7 | TRBD2 | . | TRBV4-1 | TGCGCCAGCAGCCGTACACTAGCGGGAGAGGGGGGCGAGCAGTGCTTC | CASSRTLAGEGGEQCF
TRBJ1-6 | . | . | TRBV11-2 | TGTGCCAGCGGCTTAGTGTCCGGCGTTTCACCCATCCACTTT | CASGLVSGVSPIHF
TRBJ2-3 | . | . | TRBV6-2/TRBV6-3 | TGTACCAGCAGTTACCCGATGACAGTACGCCACCAGGGTACGCAGTATTTT | CTSSYPMTVRHQGTQYF
TRBJ2-7 | TRBD1 | . | TRBV11-2 | TGTGCCAGCAGCCGTCAACCAACGGGACAGGGTCACGAGCAGTACTTC | CASSRQPTGQGHEQYF
TRBJ2-1 | . | . | TRBV12-5 | TGTGCTAATGGTGTCACTAACAGTGAGCAGTTCTTC | CANGVTNSEQFF
TRBJ1-1 | . | . | TRBV11-3 | TGTGCCAGCGGCTTTAGGAGGATCACTGAAGTTTTCTTT | CASGFRRITEVFF
TRBJ2-7 | TRBD2 | . | TRBV4-2 | TGCGCCAGCAGCCCGGGGACTAGCGGGGCACAAGAGCAGTACTTC | CASSPGTSGAQEQYF
TRBJ1-2 | . | few | TRBV9 | TGTGCCAGTAGCGTAGATCGTGGTAGCTATGGCTACACCTTC | CASSVDRGSYGYTF
TRBJ1-1 | . | once | TRBV6-1 | TGTGCCAGCAGTGAAACCAGCCTGACGAACACTGGAGCTTTCTTT | CASSETSLTNTGAFF
TRBJ2-7 | TRBD1 | . | TRBV5-1 | TGCGTCAGCAGCTCGGGACAGGGGGCCTACGAGCAGTACTTC | CVSSSGQGAYEQYF
TRBJ1-2 | . | . | TRBV5-4 | TGTGCCTGTAGCTTAGACGTTAACTATGGCTACACCTTC | CACSLDVNYGYTF
TRBJ2-5 | . | . | TRBV29-1 | TGCAGTGCCAAGCCCTACCTCCAGATAGGCCAAGAGACCCAATACTTC | CSAKPYLQIGQETQYF
TRBJ2-2 | . | . | TRBV5-1 | TGCGCCAGCAGCTTGTCGATAGGCGGGGAGCTGTTTTTT | CASSLSIGGELFF
TRBJ1-5 | . | . | TRBV6-2/TRBV6-3 | TGTGCCAGCTATCCTCTGATGATTGGACATCGCAATCAGCCCAAGCATTTT | CASYPLMIGHRNQPKHF
TRBJ2-7 | . | . | TRBV5-1 | TGCGCCAGCAGGTTGGGGGGGGCCTACAACGAGCAGTACTTC | CASRLGGAYNEQYF
TRBJ2-7 | . | . | TRBV5-6 | TGTGCCAAAAGCTCCGTTGTCCGAGACAGGACCTACGAGCAGTACTTC | CAKSSVVRDRTYEQYF
TRBJ2-5 | . | . | TRBV29-1 | TGCAGCGCCAAGCCTTGCCTCCAGACAGGTCAAGAGACCCACTACTTC | CSAKPCLQTGQETHYF
TRBJ2-7 | . | . | TRBV11-2 | TGTGCCAGCAGCGGTGACAGCATAAGCGACGAGCATTACTTC | CASSGDSISDEHYF
TRBJ1-2 | . | . | TRBV12-3/TRBV12-4 | TGTGCCAGCAGTTTGTACGTAGGGGAAAACTATGGTTACACCTTC | CASSLYVGENYGYTF
TRBJ1-1 | . | few | TRBV29-1 | TGCAGCGTTGGTAACGGTCGGGACACTGAAGCTTTCTTT | CSVGNGRDTEAFF
TRBJ2-1 | . | . | TRBV11-2 | TGTGCCAGCCGTCTGGGCAATGAGCAGTTCTTC | CASRLGNEQFF
TRBJ2-7 | . | . | TRBV6-1 | TGTGCCAGCGCTGAAACACAGGGAACAAGGGAGCAGTACTTC | CASAETQGTREQYF
TRBJ2-2 | . | . | TRBV7-3 | TGTGCCAGTAGCTTGATCCCATCGGGGGGCCGGGTCACCGGGGAGCTGTTCTTT | CASSLIPSGGRVTGELFF
TRBJ1-6 | TRBD1 | . | TRBV12-3/TRBV12-4 | TGTGTCACCTCCTCCGGGACAGGGGGCTATAATTCACCCCTCCACTTT | CVTSSGTGGYNSPLHF
TRBJ2-7 | . | . | TRBV11-3 | TGTGCCAGCAGCCAGATGACAGTTTCCGTATACGAACAGTACTTC | CASSQMTVSVYEQYF
TRBJ1-1 | . | . | TRBV12-3/TRBV12-4 | TGTGCCAGCAGTTTTCGGGACGCACAGAGAACTTTCTTT | CASSFRDAQRTFF
TRBJ2-5 | . | once | TRBV20-1 | TGCAGAGCTACTGAGGGGAAAGAGACCCAGTACTTC | CRATEGKETQYF